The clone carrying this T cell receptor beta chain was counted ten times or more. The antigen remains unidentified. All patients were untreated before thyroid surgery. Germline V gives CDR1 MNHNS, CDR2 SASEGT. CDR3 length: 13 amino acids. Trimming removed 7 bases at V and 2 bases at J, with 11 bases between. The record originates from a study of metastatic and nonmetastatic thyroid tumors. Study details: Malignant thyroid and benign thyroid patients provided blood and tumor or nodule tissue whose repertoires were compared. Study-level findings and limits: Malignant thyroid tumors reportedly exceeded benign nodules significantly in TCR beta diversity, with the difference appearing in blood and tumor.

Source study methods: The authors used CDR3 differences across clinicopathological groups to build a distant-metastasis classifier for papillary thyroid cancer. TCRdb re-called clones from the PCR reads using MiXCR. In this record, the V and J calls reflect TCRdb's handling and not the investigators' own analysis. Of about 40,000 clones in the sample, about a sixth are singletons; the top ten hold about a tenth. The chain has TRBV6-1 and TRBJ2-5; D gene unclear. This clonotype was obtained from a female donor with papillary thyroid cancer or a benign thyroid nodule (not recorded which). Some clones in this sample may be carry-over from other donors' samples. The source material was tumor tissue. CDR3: CASKHEPQETQYF. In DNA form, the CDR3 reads TGTGCCAGCAAGCATGAGCCTCAAGAGACCCAGTACTTC.